These T cell receptor beta chains were read from a single sample in a study of blood T cell repertoires in COVID-19. The data were produced by immunoSEQ multiplex PCR, yet TCRdb's version contains in-frame clones alone and is incomplete. Of approximately 210,000 clones listed, approximately 90% are singletons. Sequences were obtained from peripheral blood. All receptors derive from a man in his forties or fifties with COVID-19, enrolled during active disease. CDR3s include the opening cysteine and the closing phenylalanine or tryptophan. The D gene is left open where the match is weak. Clone size is stated in some rows and not others, as once, few, many or a class when expanded.

d_call,j_call,clone_size,v_call,cdr3_aa,cdr3_nt
NA,TRBJ2-2,NA,TRBV7-9,CASGPRRQTNTGELFF,TGTGCCAGCGGACCCAGGCGACAGACGAACACCGGGGAGCTGTTTTTT
NA,TRBJ1-5,NA,TRBV6-5,CASSYGPTGNNQPQHF,TGTGCCAGCAGTTACGGTCCCACGGGGAACAATCAGCCCCAGCATTTT
TRBD2,TRBJ2-1,NA,TRBV7-6,CASSQPGLAGDSSYNEQFF,TGTGCCAGCAGCCAACCGGGACTAGCGGGAGACTCCTCCTACAATGAGCAGTTCTTC
NA,TRBJ2-7,NA,TRBV27,CASSRSGEGYEQYF,TGTGCCAGCAGCCGGAGCGGAGAGGGTTACGAGCAGTACTTC
NA,TRBJ2-1,NA,TRBV29-1,CSPRDNYNEQFF,TGCAGCCCCCGGGACAACTACAATGAGCAGTTCTTC
NA,TRBJ1-1,NA,TRBV6-6,CASRRGMNTEAFF,TGTGCCAGCCGCAGGGGAATGAACACTGAAGCTTTCTTT
TRBD1,TRBJ1-4,NA,TRBV6-2/TRBV6-3,CASSYNRPGGEKLFF,TGTGCCAGCAGTTACAACAGACCAGGGGGCGAAAAACTGTTTTTT
TRBD1,TRBJ1-1,NA,TRBV24-1,CATSGTTGTGVLYTEAFF,TGTGCCACCAGTGGGACGACCGGGACAGGGGTTTTGTACACTGAAGCTTTCTTT
NA,TRBJ1-1,NA,TRBV5-5,CASSRQSDTEAFF,TGTGCCAGCAGCCGACAGTCGGACACTGAAGCTTTCTTT
NA,TRBJ2-2,NA,TRBV6-5,CATLVTGSNTGELFF,TGTGCCACCTTAGTTACGGGGTCGAACACCGGGGAGCTGTTTTTT
NA,TRBJ2-2,NA,TRBV2,CASTPDTQNTGELFF,TGTGCCAGCACCCCGGACACGCAAAACACCGGGGAGCTGTTTTTT
TRBD1,TRBJ1-2,once,TRBV28,CASSGGQGDYGYTF,TGTGCCAGCAGTGGTGGACAGGGCGACTATGGCTACACCTTC
TRBD1,TRBJ1-5,NA,TRBV19,CASRSPGTGVQPQHF,TGTGCCAGTAGGTCCCCCGGGACAGGGGTTCAGCCCCAGCATTTT
NA,TRBJ1-2,NA,TRBV7-2,CASSSYQGSAYGYTF,TGTGCCAGCAGCTCGTACCAGGGGTCGGCCTATGGCTACACCTTC
TRBD1,TRBJ1-5,once,TRBV5-6,CASSLNTGQNSNQPQHF,TGTGCCAGCAGCTTGAACACGGGACAGAATAGCAATCAGCCCCAGCATTTT
NA,TRBJ1-6,NA,TRBV14,CASSQGQRHSPLHF,TGTGCCAGCAGCCAAGGACAGCGTCATTCACCCCTCCACTTT
NA,TRBJ1-5,NA,TRBV5-5,CASRGREGQPQHF,TGTGCCAGCAGGGGGAGGGAAGGCCAGCCCCAGCATTTT
NA,TRBJ1-1,once,TRBV28,CASSSGQNTEAFF,TGTGCCAGCAGTTCGGGACAGAACACTGAAGCTTTCTTT
TRBD2,TRBJ2-1,once,TRBV5-1,CASSRTRNEQFF,TGCGCCAGCAGCCGGACTAGGAATGAGCAGTTCTTC
NA,TRBJ2-7,NA,TRBV15,CATSRDRGEQYF,TGTGCCACCAGCAGAGATCGGGGCGAGCAGTACTTC
NA,TRBJ2-7,NA,TRBV2,CASRAGLGYEQYF,TGTGCCAGCAGGGCAGGGTTGGGCTACGAGCAGTACTTC
NA,TRBJ2-2,NA,TRBV6-5,CASRERSVGELFF,TGTGCCAGCAGGGAGAGGTCGGTCGGGGAGCTGTTTTTT
TRBD2,TRBJ2-1,few,TRBV3-1/TRBV3-2,CASSQVAGEQFF,TGTGCCAGCAGCCAAGTAGCGGGAGAGCAGTTCTTC
TRBD1,TRBJ1-4,once,TRBV9,CASSVGGTAIEKLFF,TGTGCCAGCAGCGTAGGAGGGACAGCCATTGAAAAACTGTTTTTT
TRBD2,TRBJ2-1,NA,TRBV25-1,CASSEISGVLNEQFF,TGTGCCAGCAGTGAAATTAGCGGGGTCTTGAATGAGCAGTTCTTC
TRBD1,TRBJ1-1,NA,TRBV6-6,CASSYTQGSGTEAFF,TGTGCCAGCAGTTACACACAGGGGTCGGGCACTGAAGCTTTCTTT
TRBD2,TRBJ2-7,NA,TRBV6-2/TRBV6-3,CASSRTSGNPEQYF,TGTGCCAGCAGCAGGACTAGCGGGAACCCGGAGCAGTACTTC
NA,TRBJ1-6,NA,TRBV19,CASSIAGVGNSPLHF,TGTGCCAGTAGTATAGCAGGGGTTGGAAATTCACCCCTCCACTTT
NA,TRBJ1-2,NA,TRBV4-2,CASSQEISDFYGYTF,TGTGCCAGCAGCCAAGAGATATCAGACTTCTATGGCTACACCTTC
NA,TRBJ1-5,NA,TRBV11-2,CASSLMGGDQPQHF,TGTGCCAGCAGCTTAATGGGAGGAGATCAGCCCCAGCATTTT
NA,TRBJ2-5,NA,TRBV19,CASSPGSPETQYF,TGTGCCAGTAGTCCCGGGAGCCCCGAGACCCAGTACTTC
NA,TRBJ1-2,NA,TRBV2,CASSEEGVYGYTF,TGTGCCAGCAGTGAAGAGGGGGTCTATGGCTACACCTTC
TRBD1,TRBJ2-3,NA,TRBV19,CASSSTGTGIDTQYF,TGTGCCAGTAGCTCTACCGGGACAGGGATAGATACGCAGTATTTT
NA,TRBJ1-2,NA,TRBV3-1/TRBV3-2,CASSRGDGGYTF,TGTGCCAGCAGCCGCGGGGATGGTGGCTACACCTTC
TRBD1,TRBJ2-1,few,TRBV6-5,CASLGTGGSNEQFF,TGTGCCAGCTTAGGGACAGGGGGCTCTAATGAGCAGTTCTTC
TRBD1,TRBJ1-5,NA,TRBV6-4,CASSDSRDRYSNQPQHF,TGTGCCAGCAGTGACTCGAGGGACAGATATAGCAATCAGCCCCAGCATTTT
NA,TRBJ2-3,NA,TRBV10-3,CAISVDIRDTQYF,TGTGCCATCAGTGTAGACATCCGAGATACGCAGTATTTT
TRBD1,TRBJ2-5,NA,TRBV15,CATSTPGTGETQYF,TGTGCCACCAGCACCCCCGGGACAGGGGAGACCCAGTACTTC
NA,TRBJ1-2,NA,TRBV3-1/TRBV3-2,CASSGQENYGYTF,TGTGCCAGCAGTGGACAAGAAAACTATGGCTACACCTTC
NA,TRBJ1-1,NA,TRBV7-9,CASSPGVKNTEAFF,TGTGCCAGCAGCCCCGGGGTTAAGAACACTGAAGCTTTCTTT
NA,TRBJ2-7,NA,TRBV4-2,CASSQERATVSYEQYF,TGTGCCAGCAGCCAAGAACGTGCGACAGTTTCCTACGAGCAGTACTTC
NA,TRBJ1-2,once,TRBV29-1,CSVATGVGYGYTF,TGCAGCGTTGCTACAGGTGTTGGCTATGGCTACACCTTC
TRBD2,TRBJ2-7,many,TRBV4-1,CASSPGGGLSYEQYF,TGCGCCAGCAGCCCCGGGGGGGGTCTTTCCTACGAGCAGTACTTC
TRBD1,TRBJ2-7,NA,TRBV7-9,CASSFGQGTYEQYF,TGTGCCAGCAGCTTCGGACAGGGCACCTACGAGCAGTACTTC
NA,TRBJ1-1,NA,TRBV7-7,CASSQGMNTEAFF,TGTGCCAGCAGTCAGGGGATGAACACTGAAGCTTTCTTT
NA,TRBJ2-1,NA,TRBV29-1,CSAHSLGGEQFF,TGCAGCGCCCACTCCCTAGGAGGTGAGCAGTTCTTC
TRBD2,TRBJ2-3,NA,TRBV11-2,CASSLGLAGPRDTQYF,TGTGCCAGCAGCCTAGGACTAGCGGGTCCCCGGGATACGCAGTATTTT
TRBD1,TRBJ1-2,NA,TRBV5-4,CASSTLGQNYGYTF,TGTGCCAGCAGTACACTGGGACAGAACTATGGCTACACCTTC